Listed below are T cell receptor beta chains from one sample, sequenced in a study of long-term antiretroviral therapy in people with HIV. TCRdb keeps only in-frame clones here, not all; method: immunoSEQ multiplex PCR. This table holds about 14,000 clones, 75% to 85% found once. The sample consisted of unsorted PBMCs, taken 1.3 years before starting antiretroviral therapy. Receptors were obtained from a man aged 35-49 years with HIV. CDR3s leave out the opening cysteine and the closing phenylalanine or tryptophan. The D gene is left open where the match is weak.

>TRBD1|TRBJ2-7|TRBV30
AWSNSGRGNHEQY
>.|TRBJ2-5|TRBV9
ASSVDSGLKETQY
>.|TRBJ2-7|TRBV5-5
ASSLAGQTTYEQY
>.|TRBJ2-5|TRBV29-1
SVDVQETQY
>.|TRBJ1-2|TRBV7-9
ASSPESGYGYT
>TRBD1|TRBJ2-7|TRBV2
ASSDWDRGGEQY
>TRBD1|TRBJ2-3|TRBV9
ASSVVFGTGGPADTQY
>.|TRBJ2-3|TRBV6-6
ASSFGPTDTQY
>.|TRBJ1-1|TRBV5-1
ASSLEGSNTEAF
>TRBD2|TRBJ2-7|TRBV6-1
ASSELAGGLPSSYEQY
>TRBD1|TRBJ1-3|TRBV4-1
ASSLRPDRAAWDTIY
>TRBD1|TRBJ1-3|TRBV5-1
ASSLDRGGNTIY
>.|TRBJ1-2|TRBV5-1
ASSLSGRGNYGYT
>.|TRBJ1-2|TRBV27
ASSSGGRDNYGYT
>TRBD2|TRBJ2-1|TRBV5-1
ASSFAGTSGGAPEQF
>TRBD1|TRBJ2-3|TRBV27
ASSLGDRGRDTQY
>.|TRBJ1-2|TRBV11-2
ASSSLGGAGYGYT
>TRBD1|TRBJ1-2|TRBV5-6
ASTVVGTGGGANYGYT
>TRBD1|TRBJ1-4|TRBV2
ASSATGGEKLF
>.|TRBJ1-4|TRBV15
ATSRDPTGLELF
>.|TRBJ2-5|TRBV5-1
ASSLEARGETQY
>.|TRBJ2-1|TRBV27
ASSFERAGVGEQF
>.|TRBJ1-1|TRBV5-6
ASSLVGGGSTEAF
>.|TRBJ2-7|TRBV7-9
ASSLSYEQY
>.|TRBJ1-1|TRBV15
ATSSHRASDGTEAF
>.|TRBJ2-1|TRBV30
AWSFSYNEQF
>.|TRBJ2-7|TRBV11-1
ASSANTYEQY
>TRBD1|TRBJ1-4|TRBV5-1
ASSFGQGQGEKLF
>.|TRBJ2-6|TRBV7-9
ASSPQVAGANVLT
>TRBD2|TRBJ2-3|TRBV5-1
ASSFGASGGVTDTQY
>.|TRBJ1-1|TRBV9
ASSPQGTEAF
>TRBD2|TRBJ2-7|TRBV2
ASTITGGSYEQY
>TRBD1|TRBJ1-2|TRBV7-9
ASSSPDRDGYT
>TRBD1|TRBJ2-2|TRBV30
AWRITGGTGELF
>TRBD1|TRBJ1-6|TRBV9
ASSDRDRGNSPLH
>TRBD1|TRBJ1-4|TRBV4-1
ASSQDRAEDRGLATNEKLF
>.|TRBJ2-7|TRBV29-1
SPWGGTSSYEQY
>TRBD1|TRBJ1-2|TRBV7-2
ASSSGQGDGYT
>TRBD1|TRBJ2-1|TRBV5-8
ASSVGQPVTNEQF
>.|TRBJ2-3|TRBV6-6
ASSYGRGADTQY
>TRBD1|TRBJ2-7|TRBV27
ASSRTGTGGYEQY
>TRBD1|TRBJ1-1|TRBV4-1
ASSQGRGRDTEAF
>TRBD1|TRBJ1-2|TRBV7-9
ASTLGDRSGRIGYT
>.|TRBJ2-3|TRBV29-1
SVDYPTDTQY
>.|TRBJ2-7|TRBV5-1
ASRPTATGYEQY
>.|TRBJ1-5|TRBV6-1
ASSAGPADNQPQH
>.|TRBJ1-3|TRBV19
ASSWTVSGNTIY
>TRBD1|TRBJ1-1|TRBV19
ASSFLGQENTEAF
>.|TRBJ1-2|TRBV15
ATSREMGSYGYT
>TRBD2|TRBJ2-3|TRBV7-2
ASSLASGADTQY
>TRBD2|TRBJ2-1|TRBV19
ATGAGGYNEQF
>.|TRBJ2-7|TRBV19
ASSINPYEQY
>.|TRBJ1-2|TRBV5-1
ASSLDFLGAGDGYT
>.|TRBJ1-1|TRBV6-6
ASSYSSQGETEAF
>.|TRBJ2-7|TRBV27
ASKVPATYEQY